This TCR beta chain was sequenced in a study of T cell repertoires in cytomegalovirus infection. The wider study: Both CMV infection and a matching HLA type were indicated by public TCR beta signatures. Notes on the study in general: Dominating the ex vivo response were TCR beta clonotypes that were CMV-specific and HLA-C-restricted. Using cumulative public TCR beta family frequency, the authors identified those who carried CMV together with the relevant HLA.

MiXCR, run by TCRdb on the reads, gives a single entry per CDR3 protein. The repertoire holds about 230,000 distinct CDR3 sequences, with roughly 22% as singletons. This clonotype appeared a few times. Its cognate antigen is unknown. This CDR3 spans 15 amino acids. V was clipped by 1 base and J by 4 bases; unmatched bases: 9. In germline, CDR1 is DFQATT, CDR2 SNEGSKA (reference sequence). The chain links TRBV20-1 to TRBJ2-7; TRBD2 matches at 8 bases. This sequence was found in a human donor in good health (CMV status not recorded). Some clones in this sample may be carry-over from other donors' samples. The specimen sequenced was CD8+ T cells from PBMCs. The CDR3 is CSARGVAGGLYEQYF. The CDR3 DNA reads as TGCAGTGCTAGAGGGGTTGCGGGGGGCTTGTACGAGCAGTACTTC.